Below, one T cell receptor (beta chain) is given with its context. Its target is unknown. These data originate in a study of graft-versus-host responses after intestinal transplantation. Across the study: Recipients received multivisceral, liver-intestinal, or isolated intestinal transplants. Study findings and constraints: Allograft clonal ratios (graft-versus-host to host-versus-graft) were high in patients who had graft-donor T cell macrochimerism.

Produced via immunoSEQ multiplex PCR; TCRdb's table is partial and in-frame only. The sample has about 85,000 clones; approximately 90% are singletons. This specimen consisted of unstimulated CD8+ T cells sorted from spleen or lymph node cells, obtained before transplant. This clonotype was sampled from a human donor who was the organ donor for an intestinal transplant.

The CDR3: CASSSFISGANVLTF. In nucleotides, the CDR3 is TGTGCCAGCAGTTCCTTCATTTCTGGGGCCAACGTCCTGACTTTC. The chain employs TRBV6-6 and TRBJ2-6; D is undetermined. In germline, CDR1 is MNHNY, CDR2 SVGAGI (reference sequence). Trimming cost V 4 bases and J 1 base, with 8 bases left between them. CDR3 size: 15 residues.